This T cell receptor beta chain is drawn from a study of blood T cell repertoires in COVID-19. Study information: PBMCs, B-cell-depleted T cells, or T cells provided the cDNA or gDNA that made up the material.

Sequencing used immunoSEQ multiplex PCR; TCRdb keeps in-frame clones, though not all of them. The data show some 50,000 clones, 82% seen once. This clone was counted at least ten times. The CDR3 covers 19 residues. The clonotype was recovered from a woman older than 75 with acute or convalescent COVID-19. The sample comprised peripheral blood. This chain links TRBV21-1 with TRBJ1-1; the table's TRBD1 call for D was not verified on the DNA. TRBV21-1 counts as a pseudogene. The CDR3 nucleotides read TGTGCCAGCCCGCCGGTGGAACCAGGCGTGCCTATCCCGAACACTGAAGCTTTCTTT. Translated, it gives CASPPVEPGVPIPNTEAFF.